Below are 4 T cell receptor beta chains sequenced from a single sample in a study of T cells in narcolepsy. Here immunoSEQ multiplex PCR was the method, and the copy in TCRdb shows in-frame clones only, minus some. In the table there are 30,000 or so clones, 82% of which are singletons. Material: CD45RA- memory CD4+ T cells from PBMCs. The receptors here all came from a human donor with narcolepsy.

The J gene is TRBJ2-1, the V gene TRBV5-1, with D tentatively TRBD1 (6 bases). The CDR3 extends over 16 amino acids. From germline, CDR1 is SGHRS and CDR2 YFSETQ. Between the trimmed V and J ends, which lost 0 bases and 7 bases, there was a span of 17 bases. The CDR3 region is CASSLEGQGKMNEQFF. In DNA, the CDR3 is TGCGCCAGCAGCTTGGAGGGTCAGGGGAAGATGAATGAGCAGTTCTTC.

The chain carries TRBV30 and TRBJ1-5, with 9 bases identical to TRBD1. In germline, CDR1 is GTSNPN, CDR2 SVGIG (reference sequence). There are 16 residues in the CDR3. J lost 5 bases, V lost 2 bases, and 10 bases had no gene match. The CDR3 here is CAWSPITGGRYQPQHF. The CDR3 region has the DNA TGTGCCTGGAGTCCCATTACAGGGGGCAGGTATCAGCCCCAGCATTTT.

This clone has a handful of counts. This chain joins TRBV18 and TRBJ2-7; D not resolved. This CDR3 has 14 residues. Per germline, CDR1 KGHSH and CDR2 LQKENI. The germline V and J ends were trimmed by 6 bases and 1 base, with 13 bases remaining between them. The CDR3 DNA reads as TGTGCCAGCTCGCCCTCCCCAATATCCTACGAGCAGTACTTC. It codes for CASSPSPISYEQYF. The variable domain in full, completed from reference TRBV18 and TRBJ2-7, reads NAGVMQNPRHLVRRRGQEARLRCSPMKGHSHVYWYRQLPEEGLKFMVYLQKENIIDESGMPKERFSAEFPKEGPSILRIQQVVRGDSAAYFCASSPSPISYEQYFGPGTRLTVT.

This chain connects TRBV6-1 to TRBJ2-3, with D uncertain. The CDR3 sequence is 12 residues long. Trimming cost V 6 bases and J 3 bases, with 7 bases left between them. Germline V CDR1 and CDR2: MNHNS, SASEGT. CDR3 nucleotide sequence: TGTGCCAGCAGCAGGAGAACAGATACGCAGTATTTT. This codes for CASSRRTDTQYF.